This is a list of T cell receptor beta chains from one sample in a study of cytomegalovirus exposure and HLA in healthy donors. Profiling relied on immunoSEQ multiplex PCR, and the TCRdb table lists in-frame clones only, not all of them. The sample has about 130,000 clones, 80% seen once; the top ten hold around 2%. What was sequenced was PBMCs. The receptors derive from a man younger than 45 in good health and CMV-seronegative. The CDR3 runs from the conserved cysteine through the conserved F or W. The order of the fields is V gene, J gene, CDR3 protein.

v_call: TRBV28; j_call: TRBJ2-7; cdr3_aa: CASSYLGQGAYEQYF
v_call: TRBV7-9; j_call: TRBJ1-4; cdr3_aa: CASSFGTANEKLFF
v_call: TRBV2; j_call: TRBJ2-7; cdr3_aa: CASSYPRLAGVEQYF
v_call: TRBV10-1; j_call: TRBJ2-3; cdr3_aa: CASSDSRLAESTDTQYF
v_call: TRBV6-6; j_call: TRBJ2-7; cdr3_aa: CASSLQAGGPYEQYF
v_call: TRBV7-8; j_call: TRBJ2-3; cdr3_aa: CASSLRAGGLADTQYF
v_call: TRBV7-2; j_call: TRBJ2-2; cdr3_aa: CASSSRTGGTGELFF
v_call: TRBV7-8; j_call: TRBJ2-7; cdr3_aa: CASSLAGGTGHSYEQYF
v_call: TRBV7-2; j_call: TRBJ2-7; cdr3_aa: CASTWTSGSVYEQYF
v_call: TRBV7-9; j_call: TRBJ1-1; cdr3_aa: CASSLEDREAFF
v_call: TRBV5-5; j_call: TRBJ2-7; cdr3_aa: CASSLNGYFYEQYF
v_call: TRBV5-1; j_call: TRBJ2-5; cdr3_aa: CASSLGGTGKETQYF
v_call: TRBV27; j_call: TRBJ2-2; cdr3_aa: CASSFSWASGRSNTGELFF
v_call: TRBV6-5; j_call: TRBJ2-7; cdr3_aa: CASRGTYEQYF
v_call: TRBV13; j_call: TRBJ1-2; cdr3_aa: CASSLGRWDYGYTF
v_call: TRBV6-1; j_call: TRBJ2-3; cdr3_aa: CASSEYRGDTQYF
v_call: TRBV18; j_call: TRBJ1-2; cdr3_aa: CASSQGNYGYTF
v_call: TRBV15; j_call: TRBJ2-3; cdr3_aa: CATSTSAGGPPDTQYF
v_call: TRBV25-1; j_call: TRBJ1-1; cdr3_aa: CASSWGLNTEAFF